This T cell receptor beta chain was captured by sequencing in a study of early T cells in non-severe SARS-CoV-2 infection. The wider study: Sequencing used unsorted whole-blood bulk RNA, so chains lack pairing. Whole-study findings and limits: Matching results from VDJdb favored anti-spike CD8 responses, leaving private and CD4 specificities undetected.

The CDR3 is 14 amino acids. Germline CDR1 GTSNPN, CDR2 SVGIG (reference sequence). V was clipped by 0 bases and J by 8 bases, with 14 bases between them. Turning to this clonotype: Its antigen is not known.

cDNA molecules, individually, were tagged with unique molecular identifiers. TCRdb used MiXCR to reprocess the 5' RACE reads, holding one entry per CDR3 protein. The profile covers around 62,000 distinct CDR3 sequences, with 12% appearing a single time and less than 4.5% taken by the ten largest. The TCR comes from an adult who was a healthcare worker with PCR-confirmed SARS-CoV-2 infection or an uninfected control (not recorded which). The sequenced sample was whole blood. The chain combines TRBV30 with TRBJ2-1, with D perhaps given as TRBD1 or TRBD2 (5 bases each). CDR3 region: CAWSVSRGADEQFF. For the CDR3, the DNA is TGTGCCTGGAGTGTAAGCAGAGGGGCGGATGAGCAGTTCTTC.